Below, 28 T cell receptor beta chains from the same sample are listed, as sequenced in a study of T and B cells in COVID-19 patients. TRB rearrangements were amplified by multiplex PCR with BIOMED2 TRB-A/B primers. TCRdb ran MiXCR on the multiplex PCR reads and lists one entry per CDR3 protein. The sample has 3,800 or so distinct CDR3 sequences, almost 25% seen once; the top ten hold 19%. From blood, roughly 240-550 ng of genomic DNA served as TRB template. What was sequenced was blood. The receptors originated from a human donor with active COVID-19.

This clonotype turned up a few times. The rearrangement joins TRBV20-1 to TRBJ2-2, with 8 bases identical to TRBD2. The CDR3 has 14 amino acids. Germline assignment: CDR1 DFQATT and CDR2 SNEGSKA (reference sequence). V lost 6 bases to trimming and J lost 2 bases; unmatched junction nucleotides: 5. Here the CDR3 reads CSARAGGNTGELFF. Here the CDR3 DNA reads TGCAGTGCCCGGGCGGGGGGCAACACCGGGGAGCTGTTTTTT.

This clonotype was observed a few times. The chain employs TRBV28 and TRBJ2-5; D possibly corresponds to TRBD2 (5 bases). Germline values: CDR1 MDHEN, CDR2 SYDVKM. Between the trimmed V and J ends, which lost 10 bases and 5 bases, there was a span of 14 bases. This CDR3 is built from 12 residues. This chain's CDR3 is CATTRGIETQYF. CDR3 nucleotides: TGTGCCACCACAAGAGGGATCGAGACCCAGTACTTC.

In its sample, this clonotype was seen many times. The rearrangement uses TRBV7-9 and TRBJ2-5; D call uncertain. Trimming removed 5 bases from V and 1 base from J, with 8 bases in between. There are 13 residues in the CDR3. The V gene's germline CDR1 is SEHNR and CDR2 FQNEAQ (reference sequence). CDR3 DNA sequence: TGTGCCAGCAGCCCAGGCAGCCAAGAGACCCAGTACTTC. This codes for CASSPGSQETQYF. Based on the CDR3 plus reference TRBV7-9 and TRBJ2-5, the full variable domain is DTGVSQNPRHKITKRGQNVTFRCDPISEHNRLYWYRQTLGQGPEFLTYFQNEAQLEKSRLLSDRFSAERPKGSFSTLEIQRTEQGDSAMYLCASSPGSQETQYFGPGTRLLVL.

This clonotype was counted many times. The chain uses TRBV24-1 and TRBJ2-1; 10 nucleotides agree with TRBD1. V dropped 9 bases and J dropped 6; count of bases not matched to a gene: 7. The length of the CDR3 is 14 residues. Germline CDR1 is KGHDR and CDR2 is SFDVKD. For the CDR3, the DNA is TGTGCCACCGGAGGGACAGGGGACCTCAATGAGCAGTTCTTC. It translates to CATGGTGDLNEQFF.

This clonotype occurred once. The rearrangement joins TRBV6-5 to TRBJ2-7, with D perhaps matching TRBD2 (7 bases). V lost 10 bases and J 3 bases, leaving 22 bases between the germline ends. In germline, CDR1 is MNHEY, CDR2 SVGAGI. This CDR3 has 15 residues. The CDR3 region is CAIPPPGGLNYEQYF. CDR3 DNA: TGTGCCATCCCCCCACCGGGGGGCCTTAACTACGAGCAGTACTTC.

This clonotype was found many times. The gene calls are TRBV5-6 and TRBJ2-1; D is perhaps TRBD1 or TRBD2 (5 bases each). This CDR3 is built from 16 residues. Per the germline V gene, CDR1 is SGHDT and CDR2 is YYEEEE. V gave up 4 bases and J gave up 2 bases, with 16 bases separating them. The CDR3, as DNA: TGTGCCAGCAGCACACAATCAGGGAGCCCCTACAATGAGCAGTTCTTC. Translated, it gives CASSTQSGSPYNEQFF.

The chain links TRBV6-5 to TRBJ2-7, with 10 bases that match TRBD2. The germline V gene encodes CDR1 MNHEY and CDR2 SVGAGI. The CDR3 covers 14 residues. The trim removed 0 bases at V and 4 bases at J, leaving 0 bases unmatched. The chain's CDR3 is CASSYSGLAYEQYF. The DNA of the CDR3 is TGTGCCAGCAGTTACTCGGGACTAGCGTACGAGCAGTACTTC.

By frequency in the sample, this clonotype is medium-sized. The CDR3 DNA reads as TGTGCCATCACTGGGACTAGCGATTACAATGAGCAGTTCTTC. This sequence encodes CAITGTSDYNEQFF. The chain joins TRBV10-3 to TRBJ2-1; 10 bases are shared with TRBD2. The germline CDR1 and CDR2 sequences are ENHRY and SYGVKD. J was trimmed by 4 bases and V by 7 bases; bases with no gene match: 4. The CDR3 extends over 14 amino acids.

This clonotype appeared a few times. The rearrangement uses TRBV20-1 and TRBJ1-1, with 7 bases lining up with TRBD1. The CDR3 spans 14 residues. V lost 3 bases, J lost 5 bases, and 9 bases stayed unmatched. Per the germline V gene, CDR1 is DFQATT and CDR2 is SNEGSKA (reference sequence). CDR3 DNA: TGCAGTGCTAGCGATGGGACAGCACATACTGAAGCTTTCTTT. This encodes CSASDGTAHTEAFF.

In its sample, this clonotype is medium-sized. The V gene is TRBV30, the J gene TRBJ1-5; D is unclear. Germline CDR1 is GTSNPN and CDR2 is SVGIG (reference sequence). V gave up 4 bases and J gave up 2 bases, with 12 bases separating them. The CDR3 spans 14 residues. The CDR3 DNA sequence: TGTGCCTGGACCCCCGGGGAGGGCAATCAGCCCCAGCATTTT. This codes for CAWTPGEGNQPQHF.

V and J are TRBV4-3 and TRBJ1-5; D perhaps matches TRBD1 (5 bases). The CDR3 covers 15 residues. Germline CDR1 reads LGHNA; CDR2 reads YSLEER. Trimming shortened V by 0 bases and J by 6 bases, and 12 bases separated the two germline ends. CDR3 DNA: TGCGCCAGCAGCCAAGATTCGCAGGGCCGTCAGCCCCAGCATTTT. Protein product: CASSQDSQGRQPQHF.

This clonotype is classed as medium-sized. In DNA, the CDR3 is TGTGCCAGCAGCCAGGACTTCCTAGGTGAGCAGTTCTTC. Its translation is CASSQDFLGEQFF. The J gene is TRBJ2-1, the V gene TRBV5-4; a weak D match, TRBD2 (5 bases). CDR1 is SGHNT, CDR2 YYREEE, per germline (reference sequence). The CDR3 length is 13 residues. Deletions cut 4 bases from V and 9 bases from J, with 14 bases between.

This clonotype qualifies as medium-sized. The chain recombines TRBV6-5 with TRBJ2-2; D is perhaps TRBD2 (5 bases). The germline V gene has CDR1 MNHEY and CDR2 SVGAGI. This CDR3 comprises 13 residues. Trimming removed 7 bases at V and 3 bases at J, with 9 bases between. The CDR3 sequence: CASTYGDTGELFF. CDR3 nucleotides: TGTGCCAGCACCTACGGGGACACCGGGGAGCTGTTTTTT.

The V and J genes are TRBV11-2 and TRBJ2-5; D gene uncertain. This CDR3 contains 14 residues. CDR1 and CDR2 (germline): SGHAT, FQNNGV. V lost 6 bases and J 4 bases, leaving 15 bases between the germline ends. The CDR3 spells CASRRTSGLETQYF. The DNA of the CDR3 is TGTGCCAGCAGGAGAACGTCGGGCTTAGAGACCCAGTACTTC. The full variable domain, its missing parts supplied by reference TRBV11-2 and TRBJ2-5, is EAGVAQSPRYKIIEKRQSVAFWCNPISGHATLYWYQQILGQGPKLLIQFQNNGVVDDSQLPKDRFSAERLKGVDSTLKIQPAKLEDSAVYLCASRRTSGLETQYFGPGTRLLVL.

By share, this clonotype ranks as medium-sized (0.01 to 0.1%). The V and J genes are TRBV5-6 and TRBJ2-3, with D hard to call. Deletions cut 3 bases from V and 5 bases from J, with 4 bases between. This CDR3 is built from 11 residues. The germline V gene has CDR1 SGHDT and CDR2 YYEEEE. CDR3 in amino acids: CASSSRDTQYF. The CDR3 nucleotides read TGTGCCAGCAGCTCTCGAGATACGCAGTATTTT.

This clonotype rates as medium-sized. This rearrangement joins TRBV27 to TRBJ2-1; TRBD1 matches at 9 bases. Germline V gene data show CDR1 as MNHEY and CDR2 as SMNVEV (reference sequence). This CDR3 is 16 amino acids long. Trimming cost V 3 bases and J 7 bases; bases outside gene matches: 10. CDR3 residues: CASSFPLRDRVNEQFF. DNA of the CDR3: TGTGCCAGCAGTTTTCCCCTACGGGACAGGGTGAATGAGCAGTTCTTC.

By share, this clonotype ranks as medium-sized. J is TRBJ1-5 and V is TRBV30; D is undetermined. V lost 3 bases to trimming and J lost 0 bases, with 12 bases between them. This CDR3 region has 15 residues. CDR1 and CDR2 (germline): GTSNPN, SVGIG (reference sequence). The DNA of the CDR3 is TGTGCCTGGAGCTCAGATTTCTATAGCAATCAGCCCCAGCATTTT. This translates into CAWSSDFYSNQPQHF.

By its share, this clonotype is medium-sized. The chain recombines TRBV30 with TRBJ1-5; TRBD1 matches at 7 bases. This CDR3 is 13 amino acids long. Germline CDR1 and CDR2: GTSNPN and SVGIG (reference sequence). J gave up 6 bases and V 2 bases, and 4 bases lay outside the gene matches. The CDR3 DNA reads TGTGCCTGGAGTAAAACAGGGGCTCAGCCCCAGCATTTT. Translation gives CAWSKTGAQPQHF.

Only a few counts were recorded for this clonotype. DNA of the CDR3: TGTGCCACCAGTGAGGACAGGGCTGAGCAGTTCTTC. Protein sequence: CATSEDRAEQFF. The chain joins TRBV24-1 to TRBJ2-1, with 8 bases matching TRBD1. V trimming: 4 bases; J trimming: 9 bases; junction bases outside the gene matches: 1. CDR3 length: 12 amino acids. Germline CDR1 reads KGHDR; CDR2 reads SFDVKD.

Regarding this clonotype: This may be a read error, as it is one base from a much larger clone. This is likely a read error, given that the CDR3 carries no conserved phenylalanine or tryptophan at its end. The rearrangement links TRBV6-1 to TRBJ2-7; D is uncertain. The CDR3 has 12 amino acids. V was trimmed by 2 bases and J by 7 bases, leaving 9 bases between them. The V gene's germline CDR1 is MNHNS and CDR2 SASEGT. The CDR3 bases are TGTGCCAGCAGTGAACTTAGGTTGGAGCAGTACATC. This gives the protein CASSELRLEQYI.

Within the sample, this clonotype is medium-sized. V gene TRBV5-5 combines with J gene TRBJ1-2, with D perhaps matching TRBD1 (6 bases). The CDR3 runs 12 residues. Germline V CDR1 and CDR2: SGHKS, YYEKEE (reference sequence). The germline V and J ends were trimmed by 5 bases and 8 bases, with 13 bases remaining between them. The CDR3 bases are TGTGCCAGCAGTTTTGACAGGAGAGGCTACACCTTC. This gives the protein CASSFDRRGYTF.

This clonotype has ten or more counts. The chain combines TRBV10-3 with TRBJ2-3; TRBD2 matches at 11 bases. CDR3 length equals 18 residues. Germline V gene sequence: CDR1 ENHRY, CDR2 SYGVKD. The junction had 9 bases not matched to a gene; V was cut back by 4 bases and J by 0 bases. DNA for the CDR3: TGTGCCATCAGTGTCGGTACTAGCGGGAGTAGTAGCACAGATACGCAGTATTTT. Translating it yields CAISVGTSGSSSTDTQYF.

The gene calls are TRBV28 and TRBJ2-2; D might be TRBD2 (7 bases). V lost 2 bases, J lost 7 bases, and 14 bases lay in between. This CDR3 region has 15 residues. Germline loops: CDR1 MDHEN, CDR2 SYDVKM. CDR3 in amino acids: CASSLAGATGGELFF. For the CDR3, the DNA is TGTGCCAGCAGTTTAGCGGGGGCGACTGGCGGGGAGCTGTTTTTT.

The chain joins TRBV5-1 to TRBJ1-1; D is unclear. Trimming cost V 0 bases and J 0 bases, with 6 bases left between them. Germline assignment: CDR1 SGHRS and CDR2 YFSETQ. The CDR3 has 14 residues. CDR3 nucleotides: TGCGCCAGCAGCTTGGCCCTGGTGAACACTGAAGCTTTCTTT. This translates into CASSLALVNTEAFF.

By sample share, this clonotype is medium-sized (0.01 to 0.1%). This sequence joins TRBV19 and TRBJ2-7; D might be TRBD1 (5 bases). V lost 10 bases to trimming and J lost 3 bases, with 16 bases between them. The CDR3 extends over 13 amino acids. The germline CDR1 and CDR2 sequences are LNHDA and SQIVND (reference sequence). The CDR3 DNA sequence: TGTGCCACTATGGGTAGGGGCCTCTACGAGCAGTACTTC. Translation gives CATMGRGLYEQYF.

This clonotype is termed medium-sized. The chain uses TRBV18 and TRBJ2-4, with D perhaps TRBD2 (6 bases). CDR1 is KGHSH, CDR2 LQKENI, per germline. CDR3 length: 18 amino acids. V shed 6 bases and J shed 0 bases, with 21 bases lying between them. CDR3 protein: CASSSTSTPAIAKNIQYF. The CDR3 DNA sequence: TGTGCCAGCTCTTCAACTAGCACCCCCGCCATAGCCAAAAACATTCAGTACTTC.

This clonotype rates as medium-sized. CDR3 sequence reads: CASTPWAGELYNEQFF. The CDR3, as DNA: TGTGCCAGCACCCCCTGGGCGGGAGAGCTCTACAATGAGCAGTTCTTC. This chain joins TRBV6-1 and TRBJ2-1; 7 bases agree with TRBD2. Germline V gene data show CDR1 as MNHNS and CDR2 as SASEGT. CDR3 size: 16 residues. Unmatched junction bases numbered 12, after V lost 7 bases and J lost 3 bases.

In its sample, this clonotype ranks as medium-sized. The gene calls are TRBV6-6 and TRBJ2-7; TRBD1 matches 9 bases. Per the germline V gene, CDR1 is MNHNY and CDR2 is SVGAGI (reference sequence). V shed 0 bases and J 3 bases; nucleotides not matched to a gene: 0. There are 14 residues in the CDR3. The CDR3 nucleotides read TGTGCCAGCAGTTACTCGGGACAGGGCTACGAGCAGTACTTC. Encoded protein: CASSYSGQGYEQYF.